This is a list of T cell receptor beta chains from one sample in a study of cytomegalovirus exposure and HLA in healthy donors. The table came from immunoSEQ multiplex PCR; TCRdb's copy has only in-frame clones and leaves some out. In the table there are tens of thousands of clones, around 75% of which are singletons. Sequencing was performed on PBMCs. These receptor sequences come from a man aged 65 to 79 in good health and CMV-seronegative. Each CDR3 is given with its conserved first and last residue. The order of the fields is D gene, V gene, J gene, clone size, CDR3 protein, CDR3 DNA. D genes are given only for firm matches. Where a row states a size, it is once, few, many or the class of an expanded clone; other rows omit it.

>NA|TRBV30|TRBJ2-2|NA
CAWIRTGELFF
TGTGCCTGGATTCGGACCGGGGAGCTGTTTTTT
>NA|TRBV6-4|TRBJ2-7|NA
CASYRDTGPSSYEQYF
TGTGCCAGCTACCGGGACACCGGACCATCCTCCTACGAGCAGTACTTC
>NA|TRBV5-1|TRBJ2-7|NA
CASSPGFSTEQYF
TGCGCCAGCAGCCCCGGGTTTTCGACCGAGCAGTACTTC
>TRBD1|TRBV28|TRBJ1-2|NA
CASSSPPTTGVDYGYTF
TGTGCCAGCAGTTCACCCCCCACAACAGGGGTGGACTATGGCTACACCTTC
>NA|TRBV7-7|TRBJ2-7|NA
CASSLGPGNEQYF
TGTGCTAGCAGCTTAGGACCAGGGAACGAGCAGTACTTC
>TRBD1|TRBV6-5|TRBJ1-1|few
CASSKQGAEAFF
TGTGCCAGCAGTAAGCAGGGGGCTGAAGCTTTCTTT
>NA|TRBV12-2|TRBJ1-2|NA
CASRFPRWETF
TGTGCAAGTCGCTTCCCCAGGTGGGAGACCTTC
>NA|TRBV7-2|TRBJ2-5|NA
CASSFREGETQYF
TGTGCCAGCAGCTTCCGAGAGGGAGAGACCCAGTACTTC
>TRBD2|TRBV11-2|TRBJ2-1|NA
CASSLDLASGTNEQFF
TGTGCCAGCAGCTTAGATCTGGCTAGCGGGACTAATGAGCAGTTCTTC
>TRBD1|TRBV7-9|TRBJ1-1|NA
CASSLVGTGNTEAFF
TGTGCCAGCAGCTTAGTAGGGACAGGGAACACTGAAGCTTTCTTT
>NA|TRBV4-3|TRBJ2-7|NA
CASSPSATRQAGEQYF
TGCGCCAGCAGCCCGTCGGCTACCAGACAGGCGGGCGAGCAGTACTTC
>NA|TRBV19|TRBJ1-6|once
CASTPGHPNSPLHF
TGTGCCAGTACCCCGGGTCATCCCAATTCACCCCTCCACTTT
>NA|TRBV6-5|TRBJ1-3|few
CASSSGGGNTIYF
TGTGCCAGCAGTTCCGGGGGAGGGAACACCATATATTTT
>NA|TRBV7-2|TRBJ1-5|NA
CASSQRADYLNQPQHF
TGTGCCAGCAGTCAGAGGGCGGATTATCTCAATCAGCCCCAGCATTTT
>NA|TRBV28|TRBJ2-4|NA
CASSSYDRYYF
TGTGCCAGCAGTTCCTATGACAGATATTACTTC
>NA|TRBV19|TRBJ1-5|NA
CASSMSRNSNQPQHF
TGTGCCAGTAGTATGAGTCGTAATAGCAATCAGCCCCAGCATTTT
>TRBD1|TRBV5-5|TRBJ1-1|once
CASSPGTVSNTEAFF
TGTGCCAGCAGCCCCGGGACAGTCTCTAACACTGAAGCTTTCTTT
>TRBD1|TRBV10-3|TRBJ2-7|once
CAISNRDRGFEQYF
TGTGCCATCAGTAACCGGGACAGGGGATTCGAGCAGTACTTC
>TRBD2|TRBV7-2|TRBJ2-7|NA
CASSHSQRMGGEQYF
TGTGCCAGCAGCCATAGTCAAAGGATGGGGGGGGAGCAGTACTTC
>NA|TRBV19|TRBJ1-3|NA
CASSNLGVVRTGNTIYF
TGTGCCAGTAGCAACCTCGGGGTGGTACGTACTGGAAACACCATATATTTT
>TRBD1|TRBV29-1|TRBJ2-1|NA
CSGGAGGDEQFF
TGCAGCGGAGGGGCAGGGGGCGATGAGCAGTTCTTC
>NA|TRBV4-3|TRBJ2-3|few
CASSQGRRTQYF
TGCGCCAGCAGCCAAGGCAGGAGGACGCAGTATTTT
>NA|TRBV1|TRBJ2-5|NA
CTSSQGRSPGGEETQYF
TGCACCAGCAGCCAAGGTCGTTCCCCCGGCGGGGAAGAGACCCAGTACTTC
>NA|TRBV21-1|TRBJ2-1|NA
CASSELCGTAANGQFF
TGTGCCAGCAGCGAATTGTGCGGAACAGCGGCCAATGGGCAGTTCTTC
>NA|TRBV13|TRBJ1-1|NA
CASSLLYRNEAFF
TGTGCCAGCAGCTTACTCTACAGAAATGAAGCTTTCTTT
>NA|TRBV7-6|TRBJ2-6|NA
CASSDNRAPYSGANVLTF
TGTGCCAGCAGCGACAATAGGGCCCCGTACTCTGGGGCCAACGTCCTAACTTTC
>TRBD2|TRBV10-3|TRBJ2-3|NA
CAIQGGTQTDTQYF
TGTGCCATCCAGGGAGGGACGCAGACCGATACGCAGTATTTT
>NA|TRBV6-5|TRBJ1-2|NA
CASSYSSVRWNYGYIF
TGTGCCAGCAGTTACTCGTCCGTCAGATGGAACTATGGCTACATCTTC
>NA|TRBV27|TRBJ1-5|few
CASSLGAPVSNQPQHF
TGTGCCAGCAGTTTGGGGGCACCCGTTAGCAATCAGCCCCAGCATTTT
>TRBD1|TRBV7-9|TRBJ2-5|NA
CSSSSWGQQETQYF
TGTTCCAGCAGCTCCTGGGGACAGCAAGAGACCCAGTACTTC
>TRBD2|TRBV9|TRBJ2-7|NA
CASSKLAGGEEQYF
TGTGCCAGCAGCAAACTAGCGGGAGGGGAAGAGCAGTACTTC
>TRBD1|TRBV30|TRBJ1-3|NA
CAWVGGDGNTIYF
TGTGCCTGGGTAGGGGGCGATGGAAACACCATATATTTT
>TRBD2|TRBV6-6|TRBJ2-7|few
CASTWTSVPYEQYF
TGTGCCAGCACCTGGACTAGCGTCCCCTACGAGCAGTACTTC
>TRBD1|TRBV19|TRBJ1-2|NA
CASSMARTGNYGYTF
TGTGCCAGTAGTATGGCCAGGACAGGGAACTATGGCTACACCTTC
>NA|TRBV11-2|TRBJ2-7|NA
CASSLSQAAEQYF
TGTGCCAGCAGCTTAAGTCAGGCTGCCGAGCAGTACTTC
>TRBD2|TRBV28|TRBJ2-3|NA
CASSPGGWVSTDTQYF
TGTGCCAGCAGCCCGGGGGGGTGGGTTAGCACAGATACGCAGTATTTT
>NA|TRBV5-1|TRBJ2-1|NA
CASSLVGEPLNEQFF
TGCGCCAGCAGCTTGGTCGGGGAGCCCTTGAATGAGCAGTTCTTC
>NA|TRBV5-8|TRBJ1-4|few
CASSLPDYGGFNEKLFF
TGTGCCAGCAGCCTTCCCGACTACGGGGGGTTTAATGAAAAACTGTTTTTT
>TRBD1|TRBV7-9|TRBJ2-5|NA
CASSHTGGQETQYF
TGTGCCAGCAGCCATACAGGGGGTCAAGAGACCCAGTACTTC
>TRBD1|TRBV6-1|TRBJ1-1|NA
CASRTGQASEAFF
TGTGCCAGCAGGACTGGACAGGCATCTGAAGCTTTCTTT
>TRBD1|TRBV19|TRBJ2-1|NA
CVLTGGFRDEQFF
TGTGTCCTGACAGGGGGCTTCCGGGATGAGCAGTTCTTC
>NA|TRBV2|TRBJ2-5|NA
CASSVDRQETQYF
TGTGCCAGCAGTGTCGACAGACAAGAGACCCAGTACTTC
>TRBD1|TRBV5-1|TRBJ2-1|once
CASSQTGASYNEQFF
TGCGCCAGCAGCCAAACAGGGGCTTCTTACAATGAGCAGTTCTTC
>NA|TRBV19|TRBJ1-1|once
CASRPEPGVKAEAFF
TGTGCCAGTAGGCCGGAACCGGGGGTGAAGGCTGAAGCTTTCTTT
>TRBD1|TRBV28|TRBJ1-2|NA
CASTSGGTGDYGYTF
TGTGCCAGCACCTCCGGTGGGACAGGGGACTATGGCTACACCTTC
>NA|TRBV20-1|TRBJ1-1|NA
CSAPYAFF
TGCAGTGCCCCTTATGCTTTCTTT
>NA|TRBV5-6|TRBJ1-5|NA
CASSVRVGNQPQHF
TGTGCCAGCAGCGTGAGGGTCGGCAATCAGCCCCAGCATTTT
>TRBD1|TRBV7-2|TRBJ1-3|once
CASRENRGPTSGNTIYF
TGTGCCAGCAGGGAGAACAGGGGGCCTACCTCTGGAAACACCATATATTTT
>TRBD1|TRBV18|TRBJ2-5|NA
CASSPSGTVQETQYF
TGTGCCAGCTCACCGTCTGGGACAGTCCAAGAGACCCAGTACTTC
>NA|TRBV6-6|TRBJ2-2|NA
CASSYGQGSGELFF
TGTGCCAGCAGTTACGGGCAGGGGTCCGGGGAGCTGTTTTTT
>NA|TRBV5-1|TRBJ2-1|NA
CASSLGSGSSYNEQFF
TGCGCCAGCAGCTTGGGTAGCGGAAGCTCCTACAATGAGCAGTTCTTC
>NA|TRBV6-1|TRBJ1-1|few
CASSVSGLTEAFF
TGTGCCAGCAGTGTTTCGGGACTCACTGAAGCTTTCTTT
>NA|TRBV6-4|TRBJ2-2|NA
CASSDSGTANTGELFF
TGTGCCAGCAGTGACTCCGGGACTGCGAACACCGGGGAGCTGTTTTTT
>NA|TRBV7-9|TRBJ2-3|NA
CASSLSGQPGADTQYF
TGTGCCAGCAGCCTATCGGGACAGCCGGGGGCAGATACGCAGTATTTT